This T cell receptor (beta chain) appears in the sequencing data of a study of long-term antiretroviral therapy in people with HIV. Investigators performed immunoSEQ version v3.0 at survey level. TCRdb keeps only in-frame clones here, not all; method: immunoSEQ multiplex PCR. The table lists about 20,000 clones, 75% to 90% of them singletons. Overall study results and limits: Pre-ART expanded clones dominated the repertoire at every time point.

CDR3 size: 16 residues. V was trimmed by 4 bases and J by 10 bases, leaving 23 bases between them. The germline V gene encodes CDR1 MNHEY and CDR2 SMNVEV (reference sequence). There were no participants with HIV treated outside the United States. Of note for this clone: Its specificity is unknown.

The J gene is TRBJ2-1, the V gene TRBV27; TRBD1 is a possible D gene (5 bases). This clonotype originated in a woman in her thirties or forties with HIV. This material consisted of unsorted PBMCs, taken 1.2 years after starting antiretroviral therapy. CDR3 in DNA: TGTGCCAGCAGTTGGCCCTGGTCAGGGAAAGCGTTCGAGCAGTTCTTC. Translating it yields CASSWPWSGKAFEQFF.